This passage covers 10 T cell receptor beta chains from one sample sequenced in a study of cytomegalovirus exposure and HLA in healthy donors. The study ran its PCR with 60 Vbeta and 13 Jbeta primers. Sequencing was performed with immunoSEQ multiplex PCR; in TCRdb, only in-frame clones are kept and a portion is missing. This sample has 120,000 or so clones, with about 81% found just once. What was sequenced was PBMCs. These receptors were taken from a woman aged 50 to 60 in good health and CMV-seropositive.

V gene TRBV7-3 combines with J gene TRBJ2-1; 7 positions agree with TRBD2. CDR1 is SGHTA and CDR2 is FQGTGA in the germline V gene. The length of the CDR3 is 16 residues. The trim removed 5 bases at V and 5 bases at J, leaving 12 bases unmatched. The CDR3 DNA reads as TGTGCCAGCAGCCCTCAAAGCGGGGAGTTAAACAATGAGCAGTTCTTC. Translated: CASSPQSGELNNEQFF.

V gene TRBV7-9 combines with J gene TRBJ1-2, with TRBD1 as a possible D gene (6 bases). With 5 bases removed from V and 7 bases from J, the gap between germline ends came to 11 bases. The CDR3 is 12 amino acids. Germline CDR1 SEHNR, CDR2 FQNEAQ (reference sequence). The CDR3 protein is CASSTEGGGYTF. DNA of the CDR3: TGTGCCAGCAGCACGGAAGGGGGTGGCTACACCTTC.

V usage is TRBV4-2 and J usage is TRBJ2-4; maybe TRBD2 (5 bases). This CDR3 spans 17 amino acids. V lost 0 bases and J lost 7, with 19 bases in between. CDR1 LGHNA and CDR2 YNFKEQ come from the germline V gene. CDR3 sequence: CASSQDGGTSSGNIQYF. The CDR3, as DNA: TGTGCCAGCAGCCAAGATGGTGGCACATCCTCGGGGAACATTCAGTACTTC.

This chain uses TRBV5-4 with TRBJ2-2; D ambiguous. This CDR3 comprises 13 residues. V shed 4 bases and J shed 2 bases, with 6 bases lying between them. Looked up from germline, CDR1 is SGHNT and CDR2 is YYREEE (reference sequence). The CDR3 here is CASSLTNTGELFF. The DNA of the CDR3 is TGTGCCAGCAGCCTAACTAACACCGGGGAGCTGTTTTTT. Looking up the rest from reference TRBV5-4 and TRBJ2-2 gives the full variable domain: ETGVTQSPTHLIKTRGQQVTLRCSSQSGHNTVSWYQQALGQGPQFIFQYYREEENGRGNFPPRFSGLQFPNYSSELNVNALELDDSALYLCASSLTNTGELFFGEGSRLTVL.

The chain links TRBV27 to TRBJ1-2; TRBD1 matches at 7 bases. V lost 5 bases to trimming and J lost 5 bases; unmatched junction nucleotides: 8. CDR1 is MNHEY, CDR2 SMNVEV, per germline (reference sequence). The CDR3 extends over 14 amino acids. The CDR3 region has the DNA TGTGCCAGCAGTAGGGCGGGGACAGCATATGGCTACACCTTC. As protein: CASSRAGTAYGYTF.

This chain uses TRBV28 with TRBJ2-3, with D possibly matching TRBD2 (7 bases). CDR3 length: 13 amino acids. The V end was cut by 5 bases, the J end by 5 bases, with 11 bases between. Per the germline V gene, CDR1 is MDHEN and CDR2 is SYDVKM. The CDR3 nucleotides are TGTGCCAGCAGTCGCGGGGGCCGAGATACGCAGTATTTT. Its protein is CASSRGGRDTQYF.

This rearrangement joins TRBV9 to TRBJ1-2, with TRBD1 identical over 11 bases. Germline V gives CDR1 SGDLS, CDR2 YYNGEE. After removal of 2 bases from V and 6 bases from J, the junction contained 6 bases not matched to a gene. The CDR3 loop spans 15 amino acids. For the CDR3, the DNA is TGTGCCAGCAGCGTCGGAAGGACAGGGGGCAATGGCTACACCTTC. This translates into CASSVGRTGGNGYTF. The entire variable domain, with the rest obtained from reference TRBV9 and TRBJ1-2, is as follows: DSGVTQTPKHLITATGQRVTLRCSPRSGDLSVYWYQQSLDQGLQFLIQYYNGEERAKGNILERFSAQQFPDLHSELNLSSLELGDSALYFCASSVGRTGGNGYTFGSGTRLTVV.

The chain recombines TRBV10-3 with TRBJ1-1; 7 bases agree with TRBD1. The CDR3 is made up of 12 amino acids. Trimming took 4 bases from V and 9 from J; bases not matched to a gene: 5. The germline V gene has CDR1 ENHRY and CDR2 SYGVKD. This chain's CDR3 is CAISVSGQQAFF. CDR3 nucleotides: TGTGCCATCAGTGTATCGGGACAGCAAGCTTTCTTT.

The V call is TRBV6-1, the J call TRBJ1-1, with D possibly matching TRBD1 (5 bases). The length of the CDR3 is 14 residues. Germline V gene sequence: CDR1 MNHNS, CDR2 SASEGT. The V end lost 11 bases, the J end lost 2 bases, and 18 bases lay between the germline ends. The CDR3 protein is CASQRQQENTEAFF. The CDR3 nucleotides read TGTGCCTCTCAACGGCAACAGGAAAACACTGAAGCTTTCTTT.

This clone has a single count. This chain connects TRBV7-9 to TRBJ2-2; TRBD2 is a possible D gene (6 bases). Germline V gene data show CDR1 as SEHNR and CDR2 as FQNEAQ (reference sequence). V lost 5 bases and J 4 bases, leaving 11 bases between the germline ends. This CDR3 is built from 14 residues. In DNA form, the CDR3 reads TGTGCCAGCAGCGACCGGGAGATCACCGGGGAGCTGTTTTTT. Translated: CASSDREITGELFF.